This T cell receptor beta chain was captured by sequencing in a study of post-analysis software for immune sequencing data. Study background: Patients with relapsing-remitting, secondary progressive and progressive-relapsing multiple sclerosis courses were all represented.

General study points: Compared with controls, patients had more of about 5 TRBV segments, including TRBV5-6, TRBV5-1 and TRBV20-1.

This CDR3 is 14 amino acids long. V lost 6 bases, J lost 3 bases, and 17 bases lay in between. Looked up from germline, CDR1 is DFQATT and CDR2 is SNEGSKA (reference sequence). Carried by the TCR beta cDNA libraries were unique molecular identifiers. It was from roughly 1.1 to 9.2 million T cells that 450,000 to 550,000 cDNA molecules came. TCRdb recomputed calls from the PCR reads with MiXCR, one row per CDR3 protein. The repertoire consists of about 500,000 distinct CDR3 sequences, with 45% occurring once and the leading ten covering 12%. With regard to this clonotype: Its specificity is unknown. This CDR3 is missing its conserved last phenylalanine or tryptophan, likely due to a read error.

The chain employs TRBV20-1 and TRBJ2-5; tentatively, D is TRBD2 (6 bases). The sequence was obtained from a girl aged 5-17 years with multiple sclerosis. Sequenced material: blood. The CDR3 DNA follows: TGCAGTGCCCTCATGCGGGACTTGAAAGAGACCCAGTACGTC. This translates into CSALMRDLKETQYV.